Below are 31 T cell receptor beta chains sequenced from a single sample in a study of blood T cell repertoires in COVID-19. TCRdb's table, derived via immunoSEQ multiplex PCR, lists solely in-frame clones and lacks some. This table holds 120,000 to 150,000 clones, over 75% found once. The sequenced sample consisted of peripheral blood. All receptors come from a woman aged 60 to 75 with active COVID-19.

In nucleotides, the CDR3 is TGTGCCAGCTCACCCACGTCAGGGGTTGGCTACGAGCAGTACTTC. The encoded protein is CASSPTSGVGYEQYF. The V call is TRBV18, the J call TRBJ2-7, with D possibly matching TRBD1 (6 bases). The CDR3 loop spans 15 amino acids. Germline V gene lookup returns CDR1 KGHSH and CDR2 LQKENI. Deletions cut 3 bases from V and 3 bases from J, with 15 bases between.

The CDR3 region is CASSALQGSHEQFF. The CDR3 DNA sequence: TGCGCCAGCAGCGCACTACAGGGTAGCCATGAGCAGTTCTTC. This chain connects TRBV5-1 to TRBJ2-1; a weak D match, TRBD1 (6 bases). From germline, CDR1 is SGHRS and CDR2 YFSETQ. The CDR3 runs 14 residues. Trimming stripped 4 bases from V and 8 bases from J, with 16 bases between.

The chain couples TRBV29-1 to TRBJ2-7; D is undetermined. The CDR3 is 13 amino acids. V gave up 0 bases and J gave up 5 bases, with 11 bases separating them. The germline V gene has CDR1 SQVTM and CDR2 ANQGSEA. The chain's CDR3 is CSVEDGFSHEQYF. Written as DNA, the CDR3 is TGCAGCGTTGAAGACGGGTTTTCCCACGAGCAGTACTTC.

The chain carries TRBV5-6 and TRBJ1-5, with TRBD1 as a possible D gene (6 bases). Germline CDR1 and CDR2: SGHDT and YYEEEE. The V end was cut by 4 bases, the J end by 3 bases, with 14 bases between. The CDR3 consists of 15 residues. CDR3 region: CASSAGQSPNQPQHF. In DNA, the CDR3 is TGTGCCAGCAGCGCCGGACAGAGCCCCAATCAGCCCCAGCATTTT.

With regard to this clone: An end of the junction differs from the germline gene, which may be a read error. V and J are TRBV7-7 and TRBJ2-7, with D possibly matching TRBD2 (5 bases). The V gene's germline CDR1 is SSHAT and CDR2 FNYEAQ (reference sequence). The CDR3 loop spans 13 amino acids. The CDR3 protein is CASSVLEGAEQYF. The CDR3 DNA reads as TGTGCTAGCAGCGTCCTTGAGGGAGCCGAGCAGTACTTC.

With regard to this clone: One end of the junction is discordant with germline, which a read error may explain. The chain recombines TRBV6-5 with TRBJ1-3; 7 bases map to TRBD1. This CDR3 has 11 amino acids. Germline CDR1 and CDR2: MNHEY and SVGAGI. The CDR3 bases are TGTGCCAGCAGACTGACAGGGACGCCCATTTTT. It yields the protein CASRLTGTPIF.

This clone was detected only once. V and J are TRBV4-3 and TRBJ2-7, with D hard to call. This CDR3 has 16 amino acids. The germline V and J ends were trimmed by 0 bases and 6 bases, with 18 bases remaining between them. Per germline, CDR1 LGHNA and CDR2 YSLEER. The CDR3: CASSQDRGPQIGEQYF. CDR3 DNA: TGCGCCAGCAGCCAAGATCGAGGCCCTCAGATAGGCGAGCAGTACTTC.

The chain couples TRBV6-2 or TRBV6-3 to TRBJ1-2; D call uncertain. Looked up from germline, CDR1 is MNHEY and CDR2 is SVGEGT. Trimming removed 0 bases from V and 6 bases from J, with 11 bases in between. CDR3 length: 14 residues. The CDR3 protein is CASSYSNGLDGYTF. DNA for the CDR3: TGTGCCAGCAGTTACTCGAACGGTTTAGATGGCTACACCTTC.

This clone showed up just a few times. The V and J genes are TRBV11-2 and TRBJ2-7; TRBD2 matches at 13 bases. The CDR3 totals 14 residues. With V trimmed by 4 bases and J by 6 bases, 3 bases remained unmatched. CDR1 is SGHAT, CDR2 FQNNGV, per germline. In nucleotides, the CDR3 is TGTGCCAGCAGCTCGACTAGCGGGAGGTTCGAGCAGTACTTC. It codes for CASSSTSGRFEQYF.

This clone has a single count. This chain connects TRBV28 to TRBJ1-3; 9 positions match TRBD1. The V and J ends lost 2 bases and 4 bases, in that order; junction bases with no gene match: 0. The CDR3 length is 14 residues. Germline V gives CDR1 MDHEN, CDR2 SYDVKM. CDR3 protein: CASSLGTGGNTIYF. CDR3 sequence (DNA): TGTGCCAGCAGTTTAGGGACAGGGGGAAACACCATATATTTT.

The chain employs TRBV18 and TRBJ1-3; TRBD1 aligns across 9 bases. CDR1 and CDR2 from the germline V gene are KGHSH and LQKENI. The CDR3 spans 14 residues. J lost 4 bases, V lost 8 bases, and 6 bases had no gene match. CDR3 sequence reads: CASGTGTRGNTIYF. The CDR3 bases are TGTGCCAGCGGGACAGGGACGCGCGGAAACACCATATATTTT.

CDR3: CASSLVSGNTGELFF. In DNA, the CDR3 is TGTGCCAGCAGCTTAGTTAGCGGGAACACCGGGGAGCTGTTTTTT. The chain has TRBV7-2 and TRBJ2-2; tentative D call: TRBD2 (6 bases). The CDR3 has 15 amino acids. Deletions cut 1 base from V and 1 base from J, with 7 bases between. Germline loops: CDR1 SGHTA, CDR2 FQGNSA. Full variable domain (rest looked up from reference TRBV7-2 and TRBJ2-2): GAGVSQSPSNKVTEKGKDVELRCDPISGHTALYWYRQSLGQGLEFLIYFQGNSAPDKSGLPSDRFSAERTGGSVSTLTIQRTQQEDSAVYLCASSLVSGNTGELFFGEGSRLTVL.

The chain carries TRBV6-5 and TRBJ1-1, with TRBD1 as a possible D gene (5 bases). V was shortened by 2 bases and J by 2 bases, with 6 bases between the two germline ends. From germline, CDR1 is MNHEY and CDR2 SVGAGI. The CDR3 extends over 13 amino acids. CDR3 coding DNA: TGTGCCAGCAGTTACGGACAAAACACTGAAGCTTTCTTT. It yields the protein CASSYGQNTEAFF.

CDR3 DNA sequence: TGCAGCGTTTCTCACCCCGGGACAGGCACCTACGAGCAGTACTTC. Its protein product is CSVSHPGTGTYEQYF. The chain uses TRBV29-1 and TRBJ2-7; 8 positions agree with TRBD1. The germline CDR1 and CDR2 sequences are SQVTM and ANQGSEA. V dropped 5 bases and J dropped 2; count of bases not matched to a gene: 11. The CDR3 loop spans 15 amino acids.

V usage is TRBV15 and J usage is TRBJ2-1; weak D call: TRBD1 (6 bases). Germline V gives CDR1 LNHNV, CDR2 YYDKDF (reference sequence). The V end lost 0 bases, the J end lost 9 bases, and 15 bases lay between the germline ends. This CDR3 has 15 residues. The chain's CDR3 is CATSRDPARRGEQFF. CDR3 sequence (DNA): TGTGCCACCAGCAGAGATCCAGCCCGCAGGGGTGAGCAGTTCTTC. The full variable domain, in which reference TRBV15 and TRBJ2-1 provide the parts outside the CDR3, is DAMVIQNPRYQVTQFGKPVTLSCSQTLNHNVMYWYQQKSSQAPKLLFHYYDKDFNNEADTPDNFQSRRPNTSFCFLDIRSPGLGDTAMYLCATSRDPARRGEQFFGPGTRLTVL.

The genes are TRBV7-9 and TRBJ2-7, with D perhaps matching TRBD2 (6 bases). CDR3 length: 15 residues. Trimming took off 5 bases at V and 4 bases at J, with 18 bases between the two ends. The germline gives CDR1 SEHNR, CDR2 FQNEAQ (reference sequence). The CDR3 protein is CASSPPGVARYEQYF. The CDR3 nucleotides read TGTGCCAGCAGCCCTCCGGGAGTAGCGCGGTACGAGCAGTACTTC.

V usage is TRBV3-1 (or the pseudogene TRBV3-2) and J usage is TRBJ2-7, with 10 bases identical to TRBD2. Germline CDR1 and CDR2: LGHDT and YNNKEL (reference sequence). CDR3 size: 16 residues. The trim removed 4 bases at V and 4 bases at J, leaving 10 bases unmatched. CDR3 bases: TGTGCCAGCAGCCTTTCCCGGCTAGCGGGAGTATACGAGCAGTACTTC. It codes for CASSLSRLAGVYEQYF.

V is TRBV28 and J is TRBJ1-1; the match to TRBD1 covers 9 bases. Trimming removed 7 bases from V and 1 base from J; junction bases left unmatched: 13. Germline V lookup: CDR1 MDHEN, CDR2 SYDVKM. The length of the CDR3 is 17 residues. The DNA of the CDR3 is TGTGCCAGCAAGGCCCCGACAGGGGGGGATCAGAACACTGAAGCTTTCTTT. Its translation is CASKAPTGGDQNTEAFF. Using reference TRBV28 and TRBJ1-1 for the parts outside the CDR3, the full variable domain is DVKVTQSSRYLVKRTGEKVFLECVQDMDHENMFWYRQDPGLGLRLIYFSYDVKMKEKGDIPEGYSVSREKKERFSLILESASTNQTSMYLCASKAPTGGDQNTEAFFGQGTRLTVV.

With respect to this clone: Relative to the germline gene, one junction end is altered; a read error may explain this. The V and J genes are TRBV9 and TRBJ2-1, with TRBD1 matching 11 bases. CDR1 SGDLS and CDR2 YYNGEE come from the germline V gene. CDR3 length equals 15 residues. CDR3 residues: CARSGGTGGYNEQFF. The DNA for the CDR3 is TGTGCCCGCAGCGGGGGGACAGGGGGTTACAATGAGCAGTTCTTC.

The chain has TRBV7-9 and TRBJ2-1, with 7 bases fitting TRBD2. The CDR3 is 14 residues long. After removal of 4 bases from V and 4 bases from J, the junction contained 4 bases not matched to a gene. Germline V gene lookup returns CDR1 SEHNR and CDR2 FQNEAQ (reference sequence). CDR3: CASSSVRGYNEQFF. In DNA, the CDR3 is TGTGCCAGCAGCTCCGTGCGGGGGTACAATGAGCAGTTCTTC.

This chain connects TRBV28 to TRBJ2-5; 7 bases align to TRBD2. Per germline, CDR1 MDHEN and CDR2 SYDVKM. The CDR3 sequence is 15 residues long. Losses at the gene ends were 2 bases for V and 0 bases for J; bases not matched to a gene: 3. The CDR3 nucleotides are TGTGCCAGCAGTTTACCGAGCGGGAACCAAGAGACCCAGTACTTC. As protein: CASSLPSGNQETQYF.

The rearrangement joins TRBV27 to TRBJ1-6; TRBD1 agrees at 8 bases. This CDR3 has 19 amino acids. Germline CDR1 reads MNHEY; CDR2 reads SMNVEV (reference sequence). V was pared by 0 bases and J by 0 bases, with 7 bases of the junction left unmatched. For the CDR3, the DNA is TGTGCCAGCAGTTTATCGAGACAGGGGTCCAGCTCCTATAATTCACCCCTCCACTTT. Translated: CASSLSRQGSSSYNSPLHF.

V gene TRBV29-1 combines with J gene TRBJ1-5; TRBD1 agrees at 7 bases. The germline CDR1 and CDR2 sequences are SQVTM and ANQGSEA. This CDR3 comprises 13 residues. With 8 bases clipped from V and 9 bases from J, the junction kept 13 bases outside the gene matches. The CDR3 protein is CSFQQGTLGPQHF. CDR3 DNA sequence: TGCAGCTTCCAACAGGGGACTCTTGGGCCCCAGCATTTT.

This clone was seen only once. The V gene is TRBV2, the J gene TRBJ2-1; TRBD1 aligns across 8 bases. J gave up 6 bases and V 7 bases, and 11 bases lay outside the gene matches. Germline V gene sequence: CDR1 SNHLY, CDR2 FYNNEI. The CDR3 sequence is 15 residues long. The CDR3 nucleotides read TGTGCCAGCACCCCGGACAGGGACCTTCTCAATGAGCAGTTCTTC. It yields the protein CASTPDRDLLNEQFF.

The DNA for the CDR3 is TGTGCCAGTAGTATGGGGCGGACCGGGGAGCTGTTTTTT. This gives the protein CASSMGRTGELFF. The chain recombines TRBV19 with TRBJ2-2; D perhaps matches TRBD1 (5 bases). Trimming cost V 3 bases and J 5 bases, with 7 bases left between them. The CDR3 has 13 residues. The germline V gene has CDR1 LNHDA and CDR2 SQIVND (reference sequence).

The J gene is TRBJ2-3, the V gene TRBV21-1; the table's D call, TRBD2, has no DNA check behind it. TRBV21-1 is labeled a pseudogene. There are 19 residues in the CDR3. DNA of the CDR3: TGTGCCAGCAGCAAAAGGTCGGGGTTCTGGCGGGTGATCACAGATACGCAGTATTTT. This sequence encodes CASSKRSGFWRVITDTQYF.

This clone was seen more than once but under ten times. The genes are TRBV28 and TRBJ1-1; D may be TRBD1 (5 bases). The CDR3 is 15 amino acids. Germline loops: CDR1 MDHEN, CDR2 SYDVKM. The V end was cut by 5 bases, the J end by 2 bases, with 15 bases between. CDR3 protein: CASSPQGISNTEAFF. The CDR3 coding sequence is TGTGCCAGCAGTCCGCAGGGTATATCAAACACTGAAGCTTTCTTT.

The chain employs TRBV28 and TRBJ2-3; D unresolved. V was trimmed by 2 bases and J by 0 bases, leaving 12 bases between them. The CDR3 totals 16 residues. The V gene's germline CDR1 is MDHEN and CDR2 SYDVKM. The CDR3 region is CASSLLTSPSTDTQYF. The DNA of the CDR3 is TGTGCCAGCAGTTTACTGACATCCCCTAGCACAGATACGCAGTATTTT.

This chain connects TRBV5-5 to TRBJ2-1, with TRBD2 matching 8 bases. After removal of 0 bases from V and 4 bases from J, the junction contained 9 bases not matched to a gene. Germline values: CDR1 SGHKS, CDR2 YYEKEE (reference sequence). CDR3 length: 17 amino acids. The CDR3 loop is CASSLGGIVAGYNEQFF. CDR3 coding DNA: TGTGCCAGCAGCTTGGGTGGGATTGTAGCGGGGTACAATGAGCAGTTCTTC.

The chain is built from TRBV5-8 and TRBJ1-4; 10 nucleotides line up with TRBD1. CDR3 length: 15 residues. From germline, CDR1 is SGHTS and CDR2 YDEGEE. The V and J ends lost 4 bases and 8 bases, in that order; junction bases with no gene match: 8. The CDR3 DNA is TGTGCCAGCAGCCCCGGACAGGGGGTAGTGGAAAAACTGTTTTTT. This codes for CASSPGQGVVEKLFF.

This chain uses TRBV7-9 with TRBJ2-7; 10 positions agree with TRBD2. This CDR3 has 15 residues. Unmatched junction bases numbered 6, after V lost 5 bases and J lost 2 bases. Germline loops: CDR1 SEHNR, CDR2 FQNEAQ (reference sequence). The CDR3 nucleotides read TGTGCCAGCAGCGTTACTAGCGGGGACGCCTACGAGCAGTACTTC. Its protein is CASSVTSGDAYEQYF.